This entry lists 24 T cell receptor beta chains sequenced from one sample in a study of T cell responses to AZD1222 COVID-19 vaccine. Only in-frame clones appear in the TCRdb table, and some are missing; sequencing was by immunoSEQ multiplex PCR. The profile shows around 96,000 clones, 70% to 90% of them singletons. This material consisted of peripheral blood, taken 28 days after the second AZD1222 dose. These receptors originate from an adult who received the AZD1222 COVID-19 vaccine.

The chain carries TRBV10-3 and TRBJ1-5; 7 bases fit TRBD1. The CDR3 is made up of 13 amino acids. J was trimmed by 5 bases and V by 10 bases; bases with no gene match: 8. From germline, CDR1 is ENHRY and CDR2 SYGVKD. The CDR3 region has the DNA TGTGCCACCCGGGAGGGGGCGGATCAGCCCCAGCATTTT. Amino acid sequence: CATREGADQPQHF.

This chain connects TRBV7-2 to TRBJ2-1, with 16 bases that match TRBD2. In germline, CDR1 is SGHTA, CDR2 FQGNSA. The CDR3 is 15 residues long. Trimming took 5 bases from V and 12 from J; bases not matched to a gene: 7. The CDR3 sequence: CASSPPGTSGRGQFF. In DNA form, the CDR3 reads TGTGCCAGCAGCCCACCCGGGACTAGCGGGAGGGGGCAGTTCTTC.

The rearrangement uses TRBV5-4 and TRBJ2-5; possibly TRBD1 for D (7 bases). Trimming pared 4 bases from V and 2 bases from J, leaving 12 bases between. The CDR3 is 14 amino acids. Germline V gives CDR1 SGHNT, CDR2 YYREEE (reference sequence). CDR3 residues: CASSLRDSQETQYF. The CDR3 region has the DNA TGTGCCAGCAGCCTGCGGGACAGTCAAGAGACCCAGTACTTC.

This chain joins TRBV5-1 and TRBJ2-5; D gene unclear. The CDR3 sequence is 16 residues long. V shed 3 bases and J shed 7 bases, with 22 bases lying between them. Germline V gives CDR1 SGHRS, CDR2 YFSETQ. Written as DNA, the CDR3 is TGCGCCAGCAGCTCGACATCCAACTTTATCTCGGTGACCCAGTACTTC. Protein sequence: CASSSTSNFISVTQYF.

V is TRBV18 and J is TRBJ1-1; TRBD1 agrees at 9 bases. The CDR3 is made up of 15 amino acids. Losses at the gene ends were 5 bases for V and 1 base for J; bases not matched to a gene: 5. Germline V lookup: CDR1 KGHSH, CDR2 LQKENI. The CDR3: CASSTTDRGNTEAFF. CDR3 DNA sequence: TGTGCCAGCTCAACAACGGACAGGGGGAACACTGAAGCTTTCTTT. The entire variable domain, with the rest obtained from reference TRBV18 and TRBJ1-1, is as follows: NAGVMQNPRHLVRRRGQEARLRCSPMKGHSHVYWYRQLPEEGLKFMVYLQKENIIDESGMPKERFSAEFPKEGPSILRIQQVVRGDSAAYFCASSTTDRGNTEAFFGQGTRLTVV.

This clone was seen more than once but under ten times. This chain links TRBV5-8 with TRBJ1-5, with 8 bases matching TRBD1. The CDR3 runs to 14 residues. Germline V lookup: CDR1 SGHTS, CDR2 YDEGEE. V was clipped by 4 bases and J by 3 bases; unmatched bases: 3. CDR3: CASSRQGNNQPQHF. The CDR3 DNA is TGTGCCAGCAGCCGACAGGGGAACAATCAGCCCCAGCATTTT.

The rearrangement links TRBV7-2 to TRBJ2-1; D not resolved. The CDR3 spans 13 residues. Germline CDR1 is SGHTA and CDR2 is FQGNSA. Deletions cut 1 base from V and 9 bases from J, with 10 bases between. The chain's CDR3 is CASSLEAKGEQFF. The DNA for the CDR3 is TGTGCCAGCAGCTTAGAGGCGAAGGGTGAGCAGTTCTTC.

The table lists this clone with a few counts. The genes are TRBV25-1 and TRBJ1-1; 12 nucleotides line up with TRBD1. Germline-derived CDR1 and CDR2 are MGHDK and SYGVNS. V lost 7 bases and J lost 2; bases outside the gene matches: 8. This CDR3 has 16 amino acids. The CDR3 region has the DNA TGTGCCAGCACCGGGACAGGGGGCCGGGGAAACACTGAAGCTTTCTTT. Encoded protein: CASTGTGGRGNTEAFF.

V and J are TRBV7-9 and TRBJ2-2; D remains unclear. CDR1 SEHNR and CDR2 FQNEAQ come from the germline V gene (reference sequence). The CDR3 runs to 14 residues. Trimming pared 2 bases from V and 2 bases from J, leaving 6 bases between. CDR3 DNA: TGTGCCAGCAGCTTACCCCCCAACACCGGGGAGCTGTTTTTT. Protein sequence: CASSLPPNTGELFF. Full variable domain (rest looked up from reference TRBV7-9 and TRBJ2-2): DTGVSQNPRHKITKRGQNVTFRCDPISEHNRLYWYRQTLGQGPEFLTYFQNEAQLEKSRLLSDRFSAERPKGSFSTLEIQRTEQGDSAMYLCASSLPPNTGELFFGEGSRLTVL.

V is TRBV4-1 and J is TRBJ2-1; TRBD2 matches at 9 bases. The CDR3 contains 16 residues. Germline lookup yields CDR1 MGHRA and CDR2 YSYEKL. V was pared by 0 bases and J by 9 bases, with 9 bases of the junction left unmatched. CDR3 sequence: CASSQEGASGIGEQFF. In DNA form, the CDR3 reads TGCGCCAGCAGCCAAGAGGGGGCTAGCGGGATCGGTGAGCAGTTCTTC.

Only a few counts were recorded for this clone. The rearrangement links TRBV30 to TRBJ1-6; D is uncertain. This CDR3 spans 11 amino acids. Per germline, CDR1 GTSNPN and CDR2 SVGIG (reference sequence). With 5 bases removed from V and 7 bases from J, the gap between germline ends came to 6 bases. CDR3 DNA: TGTGCCTGGCAGAGGAATTCACCCCTCCACTTT. Translating it yields CAWQRNSPLHF.

This clone appeared a single time. The chain uses TRBV7-9 and TRBJ1-1; 7 nucleotides match TRBD1. With V trimmed by 1 base and J by 4 bases, 6 bases remained unmatched. The germline V gene has CDR1 SEHNR and CDR2 FQNEAQ (reference sequence). The CDR3 runs to 15 residues. CDR3 DNA: TGTGCCAGCAGCTTAGGAGGGGGCGGGGTCACTGAAGCTTTCTTT. Translated, it gives CASSLGGGGVTEAFF.

The chain has TRBV6-6 and TRBJ2-7; D is possibly TRBD1 or TRBD2 (5 bases each). V was cut by 6 bases and J by 0 bases, with 12 bases left in between. Germline V gene data show CDR1 as MNHNY and CDR2 as SVGAGI (reference sequence). The CDR3 has 14 residues. CDR3 region: CASSPGRSSYEQYF. In DNA, the CDR3 is TGTGCCAGCAGCCCGGGACGGAGCTCCTACGAGCAGTACTTC.

The chain employs TRBV6-1 and TRBJ2-1; D not certain. Germline loops: CDR1 MNHNS, CDR2 SASEGT. V lost 1 base and J 2 bases, leaving 15 bases between the germline ends. There are 17 residues in the CDR3. CDR3 coding DNA: TGTGCCAGCAGTGAAGGGTTTGGGGTCGAGGCCTACAATGAGCAGTTCTTC. This translates into CASSEGFGVEAYNEQFF.

The chain links TRBV6-5 to TRBJ1-2, with D uncertain. The CDR3 runs 14 residues. The V and J ends lost 6 bases and 1 base respectively, with 12 bases between them. Germline-derived CDR1 and CDR2 are MNHEY and SVGAGI. CDR3 amino acids: CASSRLQINYGYTF. For the CDR3, the DNA is TGTGCCAGCAGCCGTTTACAGATTAACTATGGCTACACCTTC.

A few counts support this clone. The chain couples TRBV9 to TRBJ2-7; D unresolved. The V end lost 1 base, the J end lost 5 bases, and 7 bases lay between the germline ends. Germline V lookup: CDR1 SGDLS, CDR2 YYNGEE. The CDR3 extends over 12 amino acids. DNA of the CDR3: TGTGCCAGCAGCGTATCTCTGGACGAGCAGTACTTC. Translated: CASSVSLDEQYF.

This clone was detected only a few times. The CDR3 nucleotides read TGTGCCAGCAGCCTGGGGGACAGCCCTAATGAAAAACTGTTTTTT. The encoded protein is CASSLGDSPNEKLFF. The chain recombines TRBV3-1 (or the pseudogene TRBV3-2) with TRBJ1-4; 7 bases are a match to TRBD1. In germline, CDR1 is LGHDT, CDR2 YNNKEL (reference sequence). V was pared by 4 bases and J by 3 bases, with 5 bases of the junction left unmatched. The CDR3 is 15 amino acids.

The chain links TRBV19 to TRBJ2-2, with D unresolved. Per germline, CDR1 LNHDA and CDR2 SQIVND (reference sequence). V was pared by 3 bases and J by 5 bases, with 13 bases between. The length of the CDR3 is 15 residues. In DNA, the CDR3 is TGTGCCAGTAGTATCGGCGGATTTAGTACCGGGGAGCTGTTTTTT. This codes for CASSIGGFSTGELFF. The variable domain in full, completed from reference TRBV19 and TRBJ2-2, reads DGGITQSPKYLFRKEGQNVTLSCEQNLNHDAMYWYRQDPGQGLRLIYYSQIVNDFQKGDIAEGYSVSREKKESFPLTVTSAQKNPTAFYLCASSIGGFSTGELFFGEGSRLTVL.

This sequence joins TRBV5-5 and TRBJ1-1; D unclear. The CDR3 runs to 13 residues. The V and J ends lost 0 bases and 0 bases respectively, with 3 bases between them. CDR1 is SGHKS, CDR2 YYEKEE, per germline (reference sequence). This chain's CDR3 is CASSLVVNTEAFF. The CDR3 nucleotides read TGTGCCAGCAGCTTGGTTGTGAACACTGAAGCTTTCTTT.

The CDR3 protein is CAIRPGLADLQETQYF. In nucleotides, the CDR3 is TGTGCCATCAGGCCGGGACTAGCGGACCTCCAAGAGACCCAGTACTTC. The genes are TRBV10-3 and TRBJ2-5; 11 bases align to TRBD2. From germline, CDR1 is ENHRY and CDR2 SYGVKD. CDR3 length equals 16 residues. V was pared by 6 bases and J by 1 base, with 7 bases of the junction left unmatched.

Only one count was recorded for this clone. The CDR3 loop reads CAISRGANNEQFF. The CDR3 DNA reads TGTGCCATCAGTCGCGGGGCCAACAATGAGCAGTTCTTC. The chain has TRBV10-3 and TRBJ2-1; TRBD2 might be the D (6 bases). Trimming left V 5 bases short and J 5 bases short, with 10 bases between. The CDR3 has 13 residues. Germline CDR1 is ENHRY and CDR2 is SYGVKD.

The CDR3: CATKPGLPLYGYTF. Here the CDR3 DNA reads TGTGCCACCAAACCGGGACTGCCTTTATATGGCTACACCTTC. This chain joins TRBV15 and TRBJ1-2; a possible D gene is TRBD1 (5 bases). The CDR3 covers 14 residues. V dropped 7 bases and J dropped 5 bases, with 17 bases sitting between them. Germline-derived CDR1 and CDR2 are LNHNV and YYDKDF (reference sequence).

The genes are TRBV11-2 and TRBJ2-2; 7 nucleotides align to TRBD1. There are 17 residues in the CDR3. Germline V gives CDR1 SGHAT, CDR2 FQNNGV. J lost 6 bases, V lost 0 bases, and 10 bases had no gene match. CDR3 coding DNA: TGTGCCAGCAGCTTAGATCATTTGAGGGGGCTGGCCGGGGAGCTGTTTTTT. This gives the protein CASSLDHLRGLAGELFF.

The genes are TRBV30 and TRBJ1-2; D is unresolved. Germline assignment: CDR1 GTSNPN and CDR2 SVGIG (reference sequence). This CDR3 region has 15 residues. Trimming removed 8 bases from V and 2 bases from J, with 21 bases in between. The CDR3 protein is CALRRKADWNYGYTF. The DNA for the CDR3 is TGTGCCCTCCGGAGAAAGGCTGATTGGAACTATGGCTACACCTTC.